Listed here are 27 T cell receptor beta chains from one sample, sequenced in a study of T cell responses to AZD1222 COVID-19 vaccine. Assay: immunoSEQ multiplex PCR; the TCRdb copy retains only in-frame clones and omits some. Altogether under 200,000 clones are present, approximately 91% being singletons, with the ten largest covering 0.99%. Sequencing used peripheral blood, obtained on day 0 of AZD1222 vaccination. The receptors here all came from an adult in good health.

This sequence joins TRBV28 and TRBJ1-4; 9 nucleotides agree with TRBD1. V lost 6 bases to trimming and J lost 0 bases; unmatched junction nucleotides: 14. This CDR3 has 19 amino acids. Looked up from germline, CDR1 is MDHEN and CDR2 is SYDVKM. The CDR3 nucleotides are TGTGCCAGCAGCGGGGGGACAGGGAGAATTTTTGCAACTAATGAAAAACTGTTTTTT. As protein: CASSGGTGRIFATNEKLFF.

J is TRBJ2-1 and V is TRBV18; 13 positions agree with TRBD2. CDR1 is KGHSH, CDR2 LQKENI, per germline. With 4 bases clipped from V and 9 bases from J, the junction kept 6 bases outside the gene matches. The CDR3 is 15 residues long. The CDR3 coding sequence is TGTGCCAGCTCACGAGGACTAGCGGGAGAGACTGAGCAGTTCTTC. Translated: CASSRGLAGETEQFF.

The V and J genes are TRBV19 and TRBJ1-1; TRBD1 aligns across 9 bases. The V gene end was trimmed by 8 bases and the J gene end by 4 bases; junction bases not matched to a gene: 17. The germline V gene encodes CDR1 LNHDA and CDR2 SQIVND (reference sequence). The length of the CDR3 is 17 residues. CDR3 amino acids: CASPAGTGGEWGTEAFF. CDR3 DNA sequence: TGTGCCAGTCCCGCTGGAACAGGGGGCGAGTGGGGCACTGAAGCTTTCTTT.

V and J are TRBV28 and TRBJ2-5; D is perhaps TRBD1 or TRBD2 (5 bases each). The CDR3 loop spans 15 amino acids. The V gene lost 4 bases and the J gene lost 0 bases, with 12 bases spanning the gap. The germline gives CDR1 MDHEN, CDR2 SYDVKM. The CDR3 reads CASSSPGTYQETQYF. Here the CDR3 DNA reads TGTGCCAGCAGTTCCCCCGGGACCTACCAAGAGACCCAGTACTTC.

V gene TRBV28 combines with J gene TRBJ1-2, with D tentatively TRBD1 (5 bases). Trimming took 4 bases from V and 5 from J, leaving 20 bases between them. There are 16 residues in the CDR3. Germline CDR1 and CDR2: MDHEN and SYDVKM. In nucleotides, the CDR3 is TGTGCCAGCAGTTCCAACCTCGGGGGGGAACCTTATGGCTACACCTTC. It is translated as CASSSNLGGEPYGYTF.

The sample holds a few counts of this clone. The sample contains more than one DNA sequence encoding this CDR3. This rearrangement joins TRBV9 to TRBJ2-7; 8 bases line up with TRBD2. The CDR3 has 12 residues. Germline values: CDR1 SGDLS, CDR2 YYNGEE. Trimming at V came to 0 bases and at J to 7 bases, leaving 0 bases not matched to a gene. The CDR3 loop reads CASSVGGGEQYF. The CDR3 DNA is TGTGCCAGCAGCGTAGGCGGGGGGGAGCAGTACTTC.

The CDR3 spells CASSQDNRGIQYF. The CDR3 region has the DNA TGTGCCAGCAGCCAAGATAACAGGGGCATTCAGTACTTC. This chain uses TRBV14 with TRBJ2-4, with 7 bases fitting TRBD1. Germline V lookup: CDR1 SGHDN, CDR2 FVKESK. The CDR3 is 13 residues long. The J segment lost 9 bases and the V segment lost 0 bases, leaving 2 bases of the junction unmatched.

The chain uses TRBV19 and TRBJ2-3; 9 nucleotides line up with TRBD1. Trimming cost V 4 bases and J 2 bases; bases outside gene matches: 10. Germline V gene lookup returns CDR1 LNHDA and CDR2 SQIVND (reference sequence). The CDR3 contains 17 residues. In nucleotides, the CDR3 is TGTGCCAGTAGTAGAGGCCCGGGACAGGGTCTCACAGATACGCAGTATTTT. Its translation: CASSRGPGQGLTDTQYF.

The chain uses TRBV4-2 and TRBJ2-3; 7 bases map to TRBD2. This CDR3 spans 18 amino acids. CDR1 LGHNA and CDR2 YNFKEQ come from the germline V gene. The J segment lost 0 bases and the V segment lost 0 bases, leaving 9 bases of the junction unmatched. This CDR3 reads CASSQDLMGGLSTDTQYF. The CDR3 DNA reads as TGTGCCAGCAGCCAAGATCTCATGGGGGGACTAAGCACAGATACGCAGTATTTT.

This chain joins TRBV7-9 and TRBJ1-2; 8 nucleotides align to TRBD1. Germline V gene sequence: CDR1 SEHNR, CDR2 FQNEAQ (reference sequence). With V trimmed by 4 bases and J by 0 bases, 10 bases remained unmatched. The CDR3 extends over 17 amino acids. The CDR3 DNA sequence: TGTGCCAGCAGCTCGCAAGGTGGGACAGGAGCTAACTATGGCTACACCTTC. Translation: CASSSQGGTGANYGYTF. The full variable domain, rest sourced from reference TRBV7-9 and TRBJ1-2, is DTGVSQNPRHKITKRGQNVTFRCDPISEHNRLYWYRQTLGQGPEFLTYFQNEAQLEKSRLLSDRFSAERPKGSFSTLEIQRTEQGDSAMYLCASSSQGGTGANYGYTFGSGTRLTVV.

The chain recombines TRBV19 with TRBJ2-1; 16 bases line up with TRBD2. The CDR3 spans 20 residues. V shed 9 bases and J 0 bases; nucleotides not matched to a gene: 14. The germline CDR1 and CDR2 sequences are LNHDA and SQIVND (reference sequence). CDR3 in amino acids: CASASGLAGGAPSSYNEQFF. The CDR3 bases are TGTGCCAGCGCCTCGGGACTAGCGGGGGGGGCCCCCAGCTCCTACAATGAGCAGTTCTTC. Combining the CDR3 with reference TRBV19 and TRBJ2-1 gives the whole variable domain DGGITQSPKYLFRKEGQNVTLSCEQNLNHDAMYWYRQDPGQGLRLIYYSQIVNDFQKGDIAEGYSVSREKKESFPLTVTSAQKNPTAFYLCASASGLAGGAPSSYNEQFFGPGTRLTVL.

The DNA for the CDR3 is TGTGCCAGCAGTTTCGTCCAACGGGACAGGGTAGGCTATGGCTACACCTTC. Translated, it gives CASSFVQRDRVGYGYTF. This rearrangement joins TRBV6-2 or TRBV6-3 to TRBJ1-2, with 9 nucleotides matching TRBD1. The CDR3 contains 17 residues. From germline, CDR1 is MNHEY and CDR2 SVGEGT. V was clipped by 4 bases and J by 4 bases; unmatched bases: 13.

This clone is a singleton in its sample. The chain couples TRBV7-5 to TRBJ2-5; the table's TRBD2 call for D was not verified on the DNA. TRBV7-5 is marked as a pseudogene. The CDR3 is 19 amino acids. CDR3 sequence reads: CARSLEIRLGSGEQETQYF. The CDR3 DNA is TGTGCCAGAAGCTTAGAGATCCGTTTAGGTAGCGGGGAACAAGAGACCCAGTACTTC.

The rearrangement joins TRBV28 to TRBJ2-1; maybe TRBD2 (6 bases). With 1 base removed from V and 1 base from J, the gap between germline ends came to 11 bases. The length of the CDR3 is 16 residues. Germline CDR1 and CDR2: MDHEN and SYDVKM. The CDR3 bases are TGTGCCAGCAGTTTATTGGGGGGTGGGTCCTACAATGAGCAGTTCTTC. It specifies CASSLLGGGSYNEQFF.

The genes are TRBV7-3 and TRBJ1-2; 7 bases map to TRBD1. The CDR3 is 14 residues long. Trimming at V came to 5 bases and at J to 7 bases, leaving 10 bases not matched to a gene. The germline gives CDR1 SGHTA, CDR2 FQGTGA. In DNA, the CDR3 is TGTGCCAGCAGCCCACGGGAGGGGGCTACTGGCTACACCTTC. This codes for CASSPREGATGYTF.

The rearrangement links TRBV13 to TRBJ2-3; 12 nucleotides line up with TRBD2. Losses at the gene ends were 5 bases for V and 6 bases for J; bases not matched to a gene: 9. Germline lookup yields CDR1 PRHDT and CDR2 FYEKMQ (reference sequence). CDR3 length: 16 amino acids. CDR3: CASSRRLAGVLDTQYF. The CDR3 DNA follows: TGTGCCAGCAGCCGGAGACTAGCGGGGGTTCTTGATACGCAGTATTTT.

The chain couples TRBV6-5 to TRBJ2-1; D perhaps matches TRBD1 (6 bases). Trimming left V 4 bases short and J 6 bases short, with 13 bases between. CDR3 length: 14 amino acids. Looked up from germline, CDR1 is MNHEY and CDR2 is SVGAGI. CDR3 loop: CASSLQGLGNEQFF. The CDR3 DNA reads as TGTGCCAGCAGTTTGCAGGGGTTAGGCAATGAGCAGTTCTTC.

The chain joins TRBV2 to TRBJ1-1, with D hard to call. The V gene's germline CDR1 is SNHLY and CDR2 FYNNEI. The CDR3 runs to 12 residues. V lost 6 bases and J lost 6, with 11 bases in between. CDR3 sequence reads: CASSAAGPEAFF. In DNA form, the CDR3 reads TGTGCCAGCAGCGCGGCCGGGCCTGAAGCTTTCTTT.

This clone appeared a few times. The V gene is TRBV15, the J gene TRBJ1-2, with 9 bases matching TRBD1. The CDR3 runs 16 residues. Germline trimming cut 5 bases from V and 2 bases from J; bases unmatched to any gene: 9. Germline V gene data show CDR1 as LNHNV and CDR2 as YYDKDF (reference sequence). The CDR3 reads CATSSGGTGGNYGYTF. Here the CDR3 DNA reads TGTGCCACCAGCTCAGGGGGCACAGGGGGCAACTATGGCTACACCTTC.

The rearrangement links TRBV19 to TRBJ1-5; maybe TRBD1 (5 bases). Per germline, CDR1 LNHDA and CDR2 SQIVND (reference sequence). The ends were cut back, 1 base at V and 3 bases at J, with 13 bases in the middle. CDR3 size: 16 residues. DNA for the CDR3: TGTGCCAGTAGTATAGCCTTCGGGGGGTACAATCAGCCCCAGCATTTT. Translating it yields CASSIAFGGYNQPQHF.

The chain joins TRBV9 to TRBJ2-2, with D perhaps TRBD2 (5 bases). CDR1 and CDR2 (germline): SGDLS, YYNGEE. Trimming pared 4 bases from V and 4 bases from J, leaving 8 bases between. The CDR3 contains 13 residues. CDR3 in amino acids: CASSPAGTGELFF. The CDR3 bases are TGTGCCAGCAGCCCGGCGGGCACCGGGGAGCTGTTTTTT.

The chain combines TRBV5-1 with TRBJ2-1, with TRBD1 matching over 10 bases. Germline trimming cut 4 bases from V and 6 bases from J; bases unmatched to any gene: 13. This CDR3 is built from 17 residues. Germline-derived CDR1 and CDR2 are SGHRS and YFSETQ. The CDR3: CASSTLGRTGGFNEQFF. The DNA for the CDR3 is TGCGCCAGCAGCACCCTTGGGAGGACAGGGGGATTCAATGAGCAGTTCTTC.

The chain uses TRBV4-1 and TRBJ1-1; TRBD1 agrees at 7 bases. Losses at the gene ends were 1 base for V and 5 bases for J; bases not matched to a gene: 7. In germline, CDR1 is MGHRA, CDR2 YSYEKL. This CDR3 is 15 amino acids long. DNA of the CDR3: TGCGCCAGCAGCCAAGGCGCCGTACAGGGGACTGAAGCTTTCTTT. Translated: CASSQGAVQGTEAFF.

In the case of this clone: The sample contains more than one DNA sequence encoding this CDR3. The rearrangement links TRBV5-1 to TRBJ2-5, with 8 bases that match TRBD1. The CDR3 runs 14 residues. Per germline, CDR1 SGHRS and CDR2 YFSETQ. Losses at the gene ends were 3 bases for V and 2 bases for J; bases not matched to a gene: 3. In nucleotides, the CDR3 is TGCGCCAGCAGCTCTCAGGGGGCTCAAGAGACCCAGTACTTC. It specifies CASSSQGAQETQYF.

The chain uses TRBV19 and TRBJ1-3; a possible D gene is TRBD1 (5 bases). CDR3 size: 14 residues. Germline loops: CDR1 LNHDA, CDR2 SQIVND (reference sequence). V shed 4 bases and J shed 2 bases, with 9 bases lying between them. This chain's CDR3 is CASSRGSTGNTIYF. The CDR3 DNA sequence: TGTGCCAGTAGTAGGGGCAGTACTGGAAACACCATATATTTT. The variable domain in full, completed from reference TRBV19 and TRBJ1-3, reads DGGITQSPKYLFRKEGQNVTLSCEQNLNHDAMYWYRQDPGQGLRLIYYSQIVNDFQKGDIAEGYSVSREKKESFPLTVTSAQKNPTAFYLCASSRGSTGNTIYFGEGSWLTVV.

The gene calls are TRBV3-1 (or the pseudogene TRBV3-2) and TRBJ2-7; 12 bases match TRBD2. Germline V gives CDR1 LGHDT, CDR2 YNNKEL (reference sequence). CDR3 length: 16 residues. With 1 base clipped from V and 6 bases from J, the junction kept 7 bases outside the gene matches. The CDR3 reads CASSQAPSGRAGEQYF. In DNA form, the CDR3 reads TGTGCCAGCAGCCAAGCCCCTAGCGGGAGGGCCGGCGAGCAGTACTTC.

The V call is TRBV9, the J call TRBJ2-7; 7 bases line up with TRBD2. The CDR3 totals 14 residues. J was trimmed by 6 bases and V by 4 bases; bases with no gene match: 10. Germline V gene data show CDR1 as SGDLS and CDR2 as YYNGEE. The CDR3 here is CASSMGGDSAEQYF. CDR3 nucleotide sequence: TGTGCCAGCAGCATGGGGGGGGACTCCGCCGAGCAGTACTTC.